The 18 T cell receptor beta chains below were found in one sample sequenced in a study of OX40 agonist ivuxolimab in advanced cancers. Sequenced by immunoSEQ multiplex PCR; TCRdb stores in-frame clones only, minus some. The data contain more than 90,000 clones, under 90% of them singletons. This sample comprised CD4+ or CD8+ T cells sorted from blood, obtained in a trial of the OX40 agonist ivuxolimab. All receptors come from an adult with an advanced solid tumor such as melanoma, head and neck, liver or kidney cancer.

This clone has a single count. V usage is TRBV5-4 and J usage is TRBJ2-7; 12 nucleotides align to TRBD2. CDR1 and CDR2 (germline): SGHNT, YYREEE (reference sequence). The ends lost 2 bases at V and 2 bases at J; junction bases unmatched: 5. This CDR3 is built from 16 residues. This CDR3 is CASSFPSGGGAYEQYF. As DNA, the CDR3 is TGTGCCAGCAGCTTTCCTAGCGGGGGGGGAGCCTACGAGCAGTACTTC.

The gene calls are TRBV5-1 and TRBJ2-1; weak D call: TRBD2 (5 bases). Trimming stripped 0 bases from V and 10 bases from J, with 11 bases between. Germline values: CDR1 SGHRS, CDR2 YFSETQ. The CDR3 consists of 13 residues. As DNA, the CDR3 is TGCGCCAGCAGCTTGGCCGAGGGAAGGGAGCAGTTCTTC. It translates to CASSLAEGREQFF.

This clone showed up just once. This chain uses TRBV5-5 with TRBJ1-5; D uncertain. The CDR3 contains 13 residues. Looked up from germline, CDR1 is SGHKS and CDR2 is YYEKEE (reference sequence). Trimming took off 1 base at V and 5 bases at J, with 7 bases between the two ends. CDR3 sequence reads: CASSLFTDQPQHF. CDR3 bases: TGTGCCAGCAGCTTGTTTACCGATCAGCCCCAGCATTTT.

The rearrangement uses TRBV9 and TRBJ2-7, with 10 nucleotides matching TRBD1. This CDR3 is built from 14 residues. V lost 2 bases to trimming and J lost 5 bases; unmatched junction nucleotides: 4. Germline loops: CDR1 SGDLS, CDR2 YYNGEE. The CDR3 sequence: CASSVGTGVHEQYF. CDR3 DNA: TGTGCCAGCAGCGTCGGGACAGGGGTACACGAGCAGTACTTC.

The rearrangement joins TRBV6-6 to TRBJ2-3, with 9 bases lining up with TRBD1. Looked up from germline, CDR1 is MNHNY and CDR2 is SVGAGI (reference sequence). This CDR3 contains 16 residues. V shed 8 bases and J 2 bases; nucleotides not matched to a gene: 11. The DNA of the CDR3 is TGTGCCAGCGTCCGGGGCGGGACAGGGTTCACAGATACGCAGTATTTT. Amino acids: CASVRGGTGFTDTQYF.

This sequence joins TRBV5-4 and TRBJ2-1; 9 bases match TRBD2. The germline V gene encodes CDR1 SGHNT and CDR2 YYREEE (reference sequence). The CDR3 loop spans 13 amino acids. After removal of 5 bases from V and 4 bases from J, the junction contained 1 base not matched to a gene. CDR3 protein: CASRTSGYNEQFF. The CDR3, as DNA: TGTGCCAGCAGGACTAGCGGTTACAATGAGCAGTTCTTC.

The chain has TRBV2 and TRBJ2-3; a possible D gene is TRBD1 (6 bases). V lost 7 bases and J 1 base, leaving 9 bases between the germline ends. The germline CDR1 and CDR2 sequences are SNHLY and FYNNEI. The CDR3 is 13 residues long. In nucleotides, the CDR3 is TGTGCCAGCACTAGACAGGGCACAGATACGCAGTATTTT. This encodes CASTRQGTDTQYF. The whole variable domain, filled in from reference TRBV2 and TRBJ2-3, reads EPEVTQTPSHQVTQMGQEVILRCVPISNHLYFYWYRQILGQKVEFLVSFYNNEISEKSEIFDDQFSVERPDGSNFTLKIRSTKLEDSAMYFCASTRQGTDTQYFGPGTRLTVL.

The chain couples TRBV29-1 to TRBJ1-2, with no clear D. CDR1 is SQVTM and CDR2 is ANQGSEA in the germline V gene. Trimming left V 0 bases short and J 4 bases short, with 6 bases between. This CDR3 is 12 amino acids long. The CDR3 coding sequence is TGCAGCGTTGAAGACAGAGTCTATGGCTACACCTTC. Residues: CSVEDRVYGYTF.

This rearrangement joins TRBV2 to TRBJ2-3; possibly TRBD2 for D (6 bases). Germline V gene data show CDR1 as SNHLY and CDR2 as FYNNEI. Trimming took off 1 base at V and 4 bases at J, with 15 bases between the two ends. The CDR3 spans 16 residues. CDR3 sequence reads: CASSEESGLFSDTQYF. The CDR3 DNA reads TGTGCCAGCAGTGAAGAGAGCGGGTTATTCTCAGATACGCAGTATTTT.

The chain combines TRBV21-1 with TRBJ2-5. TRBV21-1 is tagged as a pseudogene. This CDR3 is built from 16 residues. In DNA form, the CDR3 reads TGTGCCAGCAGCAAAAGTAAGGGGGACTCTCAAGAGACCCAGTACTTC. Translated, it gives CASSKSKGDSQETQYF.

This chain uses TRBV4-2 with TRBJ2-1, with 12 bases matching TRBD2. Germline V gene lookup returns CDR1 LGHNA and CDR2 YNFKEQ. This CDR3 has 17 residues. The ends lost 4 bases at V and 0 bases at J; junction bases unmatched: 4. The CDR3 DNA reads TGTGCCAGCAGCCCTCGGACTAGCGGGACCTCCTACAATGAGCAGTTCTTC. This sequence encodes CASSPRTSGTSYNEQFF.

The chain has TRBV18 and TRBJ2-1; no clear D gene. CDR3 length equals 12 residues. Germline CDR1 is KGHSH and CDR2 is LQKENI. V dropped 3 bases and J dropped 10 bases, with 10 bases sitting between them. The DNA of the CDR3 is TGTGCCAGCTCACCGCTTCGGCGGGAGCAGTTCTTC. Amino acid sequence: CASSPLRREQFF.

V gene TRBV19 combines with J gene TRBJ2-7; D is undetermined. The CDR3 spans 16 residues. The germline V and J ends were trimmed by 4 bases and 3 bases, with 19 bases remaining between them. CDR1 is LNHDA, CDR2 SQIVND, per germline (reference sequence). CDR3 nucleotides: TGTGCCAGTAGTACCCAGAAGAAGGGTGACTTCTACGAGCAGTACTTC. Its protein is CASSTQKKGDFYEQYF.

This sequence joins TRBV19 and TRBJ2-6, with TRBD2 matching 8 bases. The CDR3 spans 16 residues. Germline V gene lookup returns CDR1 LNHDA and CDR2 SQIVND (reference sequence). V trimming: 11 bases; J trimming: 2 bases; junction bases outside the gene matches: 11. The CDR3 sequence is CASRGRGGAGANVLTF. DNA for the CDR3: TGTGCCTCGAGGGGACGGGGGGGCGCTGGGGCCAACGTCCTGACTTTC.

The chain carries TRBV5-1 and TRBJ1-5; possibly TRBD1 for D (6 bases). V gave up 0 bases and J gave up 4 bases, with 8 bases separating them. The CDR3 covers 14 residues. In germline, CDR1 is SGHRS, CDR2 YFSETQ. Here the CDR3 reads CASSLGTVNQPQHF. The CDR3 DNA sequence: TGCGCCAGCAGCTTGGGGACAGTTAATCAGCCCCAGCATTTT. The full variable domain, with the rest looked up from reference TRBV5-1 and TRBJ1-5, is KAGVTQTPRYLIKTRGQQVTLSCSPISGHRSVSWYQQTPGQGLQFLFEYFSETQRNKGNFPGRFSGRQFSNSRSEMNVSTLELGDSALYLCASSLGTVNQPQHFGDGTRLSIL.

The chain combines TRBV11-2 with TRBJ2-7; either TRBD1 or TRBD2 may supply D (5 bases each). CDR3 length equals 15 residues. V lost 0 bases to trimming and J lost 3 bases, with 12 bases between them. Looked up from germline, CDR1 is SGHAT and CDR2 is FQNNGV. The CDR3: CASSLEEGPIYEQYF. The CDR3 DNA is TGTGCCAGCAGCTTAGAAGAGGGGCCGATCTACGAGCAGTACTTC.

The V call is TRBV6-5, the J call TRBJ2-7, with D possibly being TRBD2 (7 bases). The CDR3 is made up of 14 amino acids. V gave up 6 bases and J gave up 7 bases, with 19 bases separating them. Germline CDR1 MNHEY, CDR2 SVGAGI. The CDR3 bases are TGTGCCAGCAGCTCCTCTGGGCGGGGGCTGGAGCAGTACTTC. Encoded protein: CASSSSGRGLEQYF.

This chain links TRBV7-9 with TRBJ2-1, with D tentatively TRBD1 (5 bases). Between the trimmed V and J ends, which lost 7 bases and 4 bases, there was a span of 14 bases. In germline, CDR1 is SEHNR, CDR2 FQNEAQ (reference sequence). The CDR3 loop spans 14 amino acids. In DNA, the CDR3 is TGTGCCAGCACCCCCTGGGGCAATTACAATGAGCAGTTCTTC. It is translated as CASTPWGNYNEQFF.